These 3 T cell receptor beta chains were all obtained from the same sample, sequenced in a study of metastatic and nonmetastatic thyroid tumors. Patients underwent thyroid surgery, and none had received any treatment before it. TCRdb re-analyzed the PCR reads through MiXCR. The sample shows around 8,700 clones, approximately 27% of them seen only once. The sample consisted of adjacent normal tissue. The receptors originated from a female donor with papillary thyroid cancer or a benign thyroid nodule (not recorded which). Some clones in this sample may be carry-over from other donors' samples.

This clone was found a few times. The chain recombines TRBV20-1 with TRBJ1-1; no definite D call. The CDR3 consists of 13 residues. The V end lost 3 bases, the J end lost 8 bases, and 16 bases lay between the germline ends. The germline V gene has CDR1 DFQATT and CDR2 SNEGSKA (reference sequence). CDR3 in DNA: TGCAGTGCTAGTTTTGGCCTGGAGGCAGAAGCTTTCTTT. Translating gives CSASFGLEAEAFF.

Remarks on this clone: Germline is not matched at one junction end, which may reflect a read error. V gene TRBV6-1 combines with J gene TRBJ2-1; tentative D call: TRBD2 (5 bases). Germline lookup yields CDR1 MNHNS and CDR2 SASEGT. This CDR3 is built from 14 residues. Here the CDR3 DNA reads TGTGACAGCAGGAGCGGTGATTCCTACAATGAGCTGATCTTC. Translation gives CDSRSGDSYNELIF.

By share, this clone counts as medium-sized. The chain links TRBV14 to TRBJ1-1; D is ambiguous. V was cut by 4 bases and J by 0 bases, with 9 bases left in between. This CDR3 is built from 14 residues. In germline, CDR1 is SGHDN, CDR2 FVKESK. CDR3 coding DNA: TGTGCCAGCAGCCCACCTGGGATGAACACTGAAGCTTTCTTT. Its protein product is CASSPPGMNTEAFF.